This passage covers 18 T cell receptor beta chains from one sample sequenced in a study of beta chain features in type 1 diabetes. Expressed TCRB transcripts got sequenced, as all isolated RNA was reverse transcribed. Sequenced by immunoSEQ multiplex PCR; TCRdb stores in-frame clones only, minus some. The sample has more than 150,000 clones, 13% seen once. The sample was central memory CD4+ T cells from blood. The receptors come from a young woman in good health.

CDR3 sequence: CASLGQAYGYTF. DNA of the CDR3: TGTGCCTCCCTGGGACAAGCCTATGGCTACACCTTC. This sequence joins TRBV30 and TRBJ1-2; weak D call: TRBD1 (6 bases). This CDR3 comprises 12 residues. Deletions cut 7 bases from V and 4 bases from J, with 13 bases between. Looked up from germline, CDR1 is GTSNPN and CDR2 is SVGIG (reference sequence).

Here the CDR3 reads CASRYDMPNTEAFF. The CDR3, as DNA: TGTGCCAGCAGGTACGACATGCCGAACACTGAAGCTTTCTTT. This chain uses TRBV2 with TRBJ1-1, with D unclear. Germline V gene sequence: CDR1 SNHLY, CDR2 FYNNEI. This CDR3 contains 14 residues. Between the trimmed V and J ends, which lost 6 bases and 1 base, there was a span of 12 bases. The whole variable domain, filled in from reference TRBV2 and TRBJ1-1, reads EPEVTQTPSHQVTQMGQEVILRCVPISNHLYFYWYRQILGQKVEFLVSFYNNEISEKSEIFDDQFSVERPDGSNFTLKIRSTKLEDSAMYFCASRYDMPNTEAFFGQGTRLTVV.

This clone has more than one count but fewer than ten. The chain joins TRBV19 to TRBJ2-3; 9 nucleotides agree with TRBD2. The CDR3 loop spans 15 amino acids. J gave up 2 bases and V 1 base, and 1 base lay outside the gene matches. CDR1 is LNHDA, CDR2 SQIVND, per germline (reference sequence). In DNA, the CDR3 is TGTGCCAGTAGTATAGGCGGGAGGGCCACAGATACGCAGTATTTT. It translates to CASSIGGRATDTQYF.

V usage is TRBV28 and J usage is TRBJ2-1; 8 bases map to TRBD2. The CDR3 consists of 13 residues. J gave up 10 bases and V 3 bases, and 5 bases lay outside the gene matches. From germline, CDR1 is MDHEN and CDR2 SYDVKM. Here the CDR3 DNA reads TGTGCCAGCAGTTTTAGCGGGACGGGCGAGCAGTTCTTC. It encodes CASSFSGTGEQFF. Full variable domain (remainder filled in from reference TRBV28 and TRBJ2-1): DVKVTQSSRYLVKRTGEKVFLECVQDMDHENMFWYRQDPGLGLRLIYFSYDVKMKEKGDIPEGYSVSREKKERFSLILESASTNQTSMYLCASSFSGTGEQFFGPGTRLTVL.

This chain uses TRBV2 with TRBJ2-6; 9 bases match TRBD1. Per germline, CDR1 SNHLY and CDR2 FYNNEI. V lost 10 bases, J lost 0 bases, and 10 bases stayed unmatched. This CDR3 spans 17 amino acids. For the CDR3, the DNA is TGTGCCACCTCTGAAACAGGGGGCCCCTCTGGGGCCAACGTCCTGACTTTC. It is translated as CATSETGGPSGANVLTF. The full variable domain, its missing parts supplied by reference TRBV2 and TRBJ2-6, is EPEVTQTPSHQVTQMGQEVILRCVPISNHLYFYWYRQILGQKVEFLVSFYNNEISEKSEIFDDQFSVERPDGSNFTLKIRSTKLEDSAMYFCATSETGGPSGANVLTFGAGSRLTVL.

This clone was detected a few times. This chain connects TRBV28 to TRBJ2-7, with 13 bases matching TRBD2. J was trimmed by 7 bases and V by 1 base; bases with no gene match: 7. Germline V gene lookup returns CDR1 MDHEN and CDR2 SYDVKM. The CDR3 consists of 16 residues. CDR3 sequence (DNA): TGTGCCAGCAGTTTATTTAATGGACTAGCGGGAGTTGAGCAGTACTTC. Its translation is CASSLFNGLAGVEQYF.

This clone was seen more than once but under ten times. The DNA for the CDR3 is TGTGCCAGCAGCGTAGCTGGTTTAGCGGGAGGGCCCGGGGAGCTGTTTTTT. Its protein product is CASSVAGLAGGPGELFF. V usage is TRBV9 and J usage is TRBJ2-2, with TRBD2 matching 11 bases. The CDR3 totals 17 residues. Per the germline V gene, CDR1 is SGDLS and CDR2 is YYNGEE. Losses at the gene ends were 0 bases for V and 6 bases for J; bases not matched to a gene: 7.

This clone was seen a handful of times. The chain carries TRBV28 and TRBJ2-6; D perhaps matches TRBD2 (5 bases). The V end was cut by 6 bases, the J end by 0 bases, with 9 bases between. Germline CDR1 is MDHEN and CDR2 is SYDVKM. The CDR3 consists of 15 residues. The CDR3 DNA is TGTGCCAGCAGCAATCGGGGCTCTGGGGCCAACGTCCTGACTTTC. Translation: CASSNRGSGANVLTF. Together with reference TRBV28 and TRBJ2-6, the CDR3 gives the full variable domain: DVKVTQSSRYLVKRTGEKVFLECVQDMDHENMFWYRQDPGLGLRLIYFSYDVKMKEKGDIPEGYSVSREKKERFSLILESASTNQTSMYLCASSNRGSGANVLTFGAGSRLTVL.

The rearrangement uses TRBV2 and TRBJ2-3; 10 bases match TRBD2. Germline CDR1 SNHLY, CDR2 FYNNEI. J gave up 0 bases and V 7 bases, and 10 bases lay outside the gene matches. The CDR3 length is 17 residues. The CDR3, as DNA: TGTGCCAGCAAGAGCGGGAGGGCCCGGGGTAGCACAGATACGCAGTATTTT. This sequence encodes CASKSGRARGSTDTQYF.

The rearrangement joins TRBV11-1 to TRBJ2-3, with D hard to call. Germline V gene lookup returns CDR1 SGHAT and CDR2 FQDESV (reference sequence). Deletions cut 3 bases from V and 0 bases from J, with 7 bases between. The length of the CDR3 is 14 residues. The CDR3 here is CASSLPQSTDTQYF. The CDR3 DNA follows: TGTGCCAGCAGCTTGCCACAGAGCACAGATACGCAGTATTTT.

This clone has a handful of counts. V is TRBV5-1 and J is TRBJ2-5; D uncertain. The CDR3 sequence is 14 residues long. The V end lost 2 bases, the J end lost 2 bases, and 10 bases lay between the germline ends. The germline V gene has CDR1 SGHRS and CDR2 YFSETQ. The CDR3 is CASSFWAQQETQYF. CDR3 DNA: TGCGCCAGCAGCTTTTGGGCTCAGCAAGAGACCCAGTACTTC. Combining the CDR3 with reference TRBV5-1 and TRBJ2-5 gives the whole variable domain KAGVTQTPRYLIKTRGQQVTLSCSPISGHRSVSWYQQTPGQGLQFLFEYFSETQRNKGNFPGRFSGRQFSNSRSEMNVSTLELGDSALYLCASSFWAQQETQYFGPGTRLLVL.

The chain employs TRBV7-9 and TRBJ1-2; 11 bases line up with TRBD1. The CDR3 consists of 14 residues. Germline trimming cut 8 bases from V and 6 bases from J; bases unmatched to any gene: 8. CDR1 is SEHNR and CDR2 is FQNEAQ in the germline V gene (reference sequence). CDR3 sequence: CASWSLGQGDGYTF. CDR3 bases: TGTGCCAGCTGGTCCTTGGGACAGGGGGATGGCTACACCTTC.

The chain employs TRBV28 and TRBJ2-2; no clear D. Germline assignment: CDR1 MDHEN and CDR2 SYDVKM. The CDR3 spans 11 residues. With 7 bases removed from V and 7 bases from J, the gap between germline ends came to 7 bases. The CDR3 DNA reads as TGTGCCAGCACGCGAATCGGGGAGCTGTTTTTT. It yields the protein CASTRIGELFF.

This clone showed up just a few times. The J gene is TRBJ2-7, the V gene TRBV7-9; 9 bases match TRBD1. This CDR3 has 16 amino acids. Losses at the gene ends were 5 bases for V and 9 bases for J; bases not matched to a gene: 17. Germline CDR1 is SEHNR and CDR2 is FQNEAQ (reference sequence). The CDR3 spells CASSLDPGQGLERQYF. DNA of the CDR3: TGTGCCAGCAGCCTCGACCCGGGACAGGGTTTGGAACGGCAGTACTTC. The full variable domain, in which reference TRBV7-9 and TRBJ2-7 provide the parts outside the CDR3, is DTGVSQNPRHKITKRGQNVTFRCDPISEHNRLYWYRQTLGQGPEFLTYFQNEAQLEKSRLLSDRFSAERPKGSFSTLEIQRTEQGDSAMYLCASSLDPGQGLERQYFGPGTRLTVT.

This clone appeared a few times. The rearrangement uses TRBV7-9 and TRBJ1-5, with D possibly TRBD1 on 6 matching bases. CDR3 size: 16 residues. Trimming left V 4 bases short and J 2 bases short, with 15 bases between. Germline values: CDR1 SEHNR, CDR2 FQNEAQ (reference sequence). CDR3 in DNA: TGTGCCAGCAGCTCAGGACGGGGGGCTGGCAATCAGCCCCAGCATTTT. It codes for CASSSGRGAGNQPQHF. Combining the CDR3 with reference TRBV7-9 and TRBJ1-5 gives the whole variable domain DTGVSQNPRHKITKRGQNVTFRCDPISEHNRLYWYRQTLGQGPEFLTYFQNEAQLEKSRLLSDRFSAERPKGSFSTLEIQRTEQGDSAMYLCASSSGRGAGNQPQHFGDGTRLSIL.

This clone occurred a few times. The sample carries other DNA sequences with the same CDR3. The chain has TRBV5-1 and TRBJ1-4, with TRBD1 matching 8 bases. CDR3 length equals 14 residues. Germline V gene sequence: CDR1 SGHRS, CDR2 YFSETQ. Trimming at V came to 5 bases and at J to 8 bases, leaving 8 bases not matched to a gene. CDR3 bases: TGCGCCAGCAGTTTTGGACAGGGTGGAGAAAAACTGTTTTTT. This gives the protein CASSFGQGGEKLFF. Variable domain in full (rest from reference TRBV5-1 and TRBJ1-4): KAGVTQTPRYLIKTRGQQVTLSCSPISGHRSVSWYQQTPGQGLQFLFEYFSETQRNKGNFPGRFSGRQFSNSRSEMNVSTLELGDSALYLCASSFGQGGEKLFFGSGTQLSVL.

This rearrangement joins TRBV7-7 to TRBJ2-5, with TRBD1 as a possible D gene (5 bases). V lost 1 base and J 7 bases, leaving 13 bases between the germline ends. The CDR3 is 14 residues long. Germline loops: CDR1 SSHAT, CDR2 FNYEAQ (reference sequence). The CDR3 DNA sequence: TGTGCCAGCAGCTTAGGATCAGGCACAGGGACCCAGTACTTC. As protein: CASSLGSGTGTQYF.

The chain has TRBV19 and TRBJ2-4, with TRBD2 as a possible D gene (6 bases). Trimming stripped 7 bases from V and 6 bases from J, with 16 bases between. CDR3 length: 14 amino acids. The germline V gene encodes CDR1 LNHDA and CDR2 SQIVND (reference sequence). CDR3 sequence reads: CASKSQLARNIQYF. The CDR3 DNA sequence: TGTGCCAGTAAAAGTCAACTAGCTAGAAACATTCAGTACTTC.